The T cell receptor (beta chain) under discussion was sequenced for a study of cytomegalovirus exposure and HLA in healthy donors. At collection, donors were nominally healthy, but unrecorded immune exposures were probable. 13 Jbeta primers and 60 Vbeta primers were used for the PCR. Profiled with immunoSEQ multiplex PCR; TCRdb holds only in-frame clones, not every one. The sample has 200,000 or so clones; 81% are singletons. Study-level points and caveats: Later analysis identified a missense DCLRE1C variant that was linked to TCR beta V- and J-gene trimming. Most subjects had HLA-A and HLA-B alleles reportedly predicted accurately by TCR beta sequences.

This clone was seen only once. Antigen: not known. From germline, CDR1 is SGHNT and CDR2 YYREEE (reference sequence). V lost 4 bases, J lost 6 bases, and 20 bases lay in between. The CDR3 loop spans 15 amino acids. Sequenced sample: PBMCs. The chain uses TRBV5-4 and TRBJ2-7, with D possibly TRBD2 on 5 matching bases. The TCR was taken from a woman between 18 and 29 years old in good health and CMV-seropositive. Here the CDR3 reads CASSRAGGQYGEQYF. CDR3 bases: TGTGCCAGCAGCCGTGCCGGCGGGCAGTACGGCGAGCAGTACTTC.